Described below is a single TCR beta chain sequence and its context. Its antigen is unknown. These data originate in a study of T cells in Graves' hyperthyroidism and ophthalmopathy. From RNA transcripts, TCR beta CDR3 regions were amplified. A set of HTBI primers served as the primers for a first-round RT-PCR of the TCR CDR3. TCRdb fed the multiplex PCR reads into MiXCR, producing one record per CDR3 protein. This sample has some 440,000 distinct CDR3 sequences, with about 15% found just once. General observations from the study: Ophthalmopathy could be told apart from stable hyperthyroidism with a 13 V-J model.

CDR1 and CDR2 from the germline V gene are KGHSH and LQKENI. V was shortened by 1 base and J by 0 bases, with 12 bases between the two germline ends. This CDR3 is 16 amino acids long. This sequence joins TRBV18 and TRBJ1-1, with D unresolved. The sequence was obtained from a woman aged 18 to 35 with Graves' hyperthyroidism. Specimen: blood. The CDR3 loop reads CASSPRLGRLNTEAFF. CDR3 in DNA: TGTGCCAGCTCACCACGCTTGGGCAGATTGAACACTGAAGCTTTCTTT. The whole variable domain, filled in from reference TRBV18 and TRBJ1-1, reads NAGVMQNPRHLVRRRGQEARLRCSPMKGHSHVYWYRQLPEEGLKFMVYLQKENIIDESGMPKERFSAEFPKEGPSILRIQQVVRGDSAAYFCASSPRLGRLNTEAFFGQGTRLTVV.